These T cell receptor beta chains were read from a single sample in a study of shared clonotypes between healthy human individuals. TCRdb keeps only in-frame clones here, not all; method: immunoSEQ multiplex PCR. The sample lists 2 million to 2.5 million clones, 90% to 96% seen once, with less than 0.15% in the top ten. The sequencing sample was made of naive CD4+ T cells sorted from blood. Receptors originate from a man between 18 and 35 years old in good health. CDR3s leave out the opening cysteine and the closing phenylalanine or tryptophan. D genes are given only for firm matches.

V gene,CDR3 length,D gene,J gene,CDR3 protein
TRBV7-9,12,NA,TRBJ1-2,ASSLSGATDGYT
TRBV5-1,10,NA,TRBJ1-1,ASKNLNTEAF
TRBV2,12,TRBD1,TRBJ1-5,ASSRDRGNQPQH
TRBV6-5,10,TRBD1,TRBJ2-1,ASSSTGTEQF
TRBV5-4,14,TRBD2,TRBJ2-2,ASSLGLAGFSGELF
TRBV2,13,NA,TRBJ2-2,ASSSDSSYTGELF
TRBV2,10,NA,TRBJ1-5,ASRGSNQPQH
TRBV10-2,13,TRBD1,TRBJ2-1,ASSSGDRPADEQF
TRBV5-1,10,NA,TRBJ2-7,ASSLAQGPQY
TRBV18,15,TRBD1,TRBJ2-4,ASSPLTGALAKNIQY
TRBV7-9,16,TRBD1,TRBJ1-4,ASSLGVGEAGGHEKLF
TRBV6-5,13,TRBD1,TRBJ1-2,ASSTPGQASYGYT
TRBV2,16,NA,TRBJ1-5,ASSVLSPGGVSNQPQH
TRBV6-5,11,NA,TRBJ1-1,ASRTEMNTEAF
TRBV4-1,13,TRBD1,TRBJ2-3,ASSQEGQGLYTQY
TRBV5-1,14,NA,TRBJ2-2,ASSLGTGANTGELF
TRBV6-6,11,NA,TRBJ1-1,ASSYPGRDEAF
TRBV5-6,13,NA,TRBJ1-5,ASSLGTFSNQPQH
TRBV10-1,12,NA,TRBJ2-2,ASRAGRDTGELF
TRBV7-2,16,TRBD1,TRBJ1-5,ASSLPGQGVRSNQPQH
TRBV9,11,NA,TRBJ1-1,ASSPKERGEAF
TRBV27,10,NA,TRBJ1-6,ASSFYNSPLH
TRBV7-6,14,TRBD1,TRBJ1-5,ASRQDRGHDNQPQH
TRBV28,11,NA,TRBJ1-2,ATLSRQNYGYT
TRBV5-4,15,TRBD1,TRBJ2-3,ASSLARPGGGTDTQY